This is a list of T cell receptor beta chains from one sample in a study of blood T cell repertoires in COVID-19. Data came from immunoSEQ multiplex PCR; TCRdb stores just in-frame clones and leaves some out. Of approximately 52,000 clones in the sample, 80% to 90% were seen once. Specimen: peripheral blood. The receptors originated from a man between 60 and 75 years old with active COVID-19. CDR3s include the opening cysteine and the closing phenylalanine or tryptophan. A D gene is named only where the DNA matches it firmly. Rows give clone size only sometimes, using once, few, many, or a class for an expanded clone.

>NA|TRBJ2-2|TRBV7-2|NA
CASSSSTVTGELFF
TGTGCCAGCAGCTCCTCGACAGTCACCGGGGAGCTGTTTTTT
>NA|TRBJ2-3|TRBV6-2/TRBV6-3|NA
CASSYRLAGTDTQYF
TGTGCCAGCAGTTACCGGCTAGCTGGGACAGATACGCAGTATTTT
>few|TRBJ1-5|TRBV4-3|NA
CASSQDTLPGPQHF
TGCGCCAGCAGCCAAGATACTTTACCGGGGCCCCAGCATTTT
>NA|TRBJ1-2|TRBV28|NA
CASSMRPNYGYTF
TGTGCCAGCAGTATGAGGCCCAACTATGGCTACACCTTC
>NA|TRBJ2-5|TRBV7-2|TRBD2
CASSLGLAGGGETQYF
TGTGCCAGCAGCTTAGGTCTAGCGGGAGGCGGTGAGACCCAGTACTTC
>NA|TRBJ2-1|TRBV28|TRBD2
CASTRVGSVASGEQFF
TGTGCCAGCACCCGCGTGGGGAGCGTGGCTAGCGGGGAGCAGTTCTTC
>NA|TRBJ2-3|TRBV6-2/TRBV6-3|TRBD2
CASSYSTGLAGNTDTQYF
TGTGCCAGCAGTTACTCGACGGGACTAGCGGGAAACACAGATACGCAGTATTTT
>once|TRBJ2-5|TRBV7-8|TRBD2
CASSLAGTTKQYF
TGTGCCAGCAGCTTAGCCGGGACTACAAAGCAGTACTTC
>NA|TRBJ2-1|TRBV19|TRBD2
CASSITSASSYNEQFF
TGTGCCAGTAGTATCACTAGCGCTAGCTCCTACAATGAGCAGTTCTTC
>NA|TRBJ2-3|TRBV7-3|TRBD2
CASSSTSGRAWDLDTQYF
TGTGCCAGCAGCTCGACTAGCGGGAGGGCTTGGGACTTAGATACGCAGTATTTT
>few|TRBJ2-5|TRBV6-2/TRBV6-3|NA
CASSSSRQETQYF
NA
>NA|TRBJ2-7|TRBV20-1|TRBD2
CSASKDGRAYEQYF
TGCAGTGCTAGTAAAGACGGGAGGGCCTACGAGCAGTACTTC